Shown below are 18 T cell receptor beta chains from a single sample sequenced in a study of T-cell reconstitution after alpha-beta-depleted transplantation in children. Molecular barcoding with unique molecular identifiers was used for the TCRbeta library. MiXCR, applied by TCRdb to the PCR reads, yields one record per CDR3 protein. The sample records around 420,000 distinct CDR3 sequences, roughly 15% being singletons. This sample comprised PBMCs, mostly from graft donor cells, obtained 360 days after TCRalphabeta/CD19-depleted stem cell transplant. These receptors all come from a boy younger than two who had a stem cell transplant for Wiskott-Aldrich syndrome, so the T cells may come from the graft donor.

In this sample, this clonotype turned up a few times. The chain links TRBV7-6 to TRBJ1-5; 9 nucleotides line up with TRBD1. The trim removed 5 bases at V and 0 bases at J, leaving 5 bases unmatched. The V gene's germline CDR1 is SGHVS and CDR2 FNYEAQ. The CDR3 spans 16 residues. CDR3 in amino acids: CASSTGTGFSNQPQHF. DNA of the CDR3: TGTGCCAGCAGCACAGGGACAGGGTTTAGCAATCAGCCCCAGCATTTT.

This clonotype has a count of ten or more. The chain combines TRBV27 with TRBJ2-2, with D perhaps assigned TRBD1 or TRBD2 (5 bases each). This CDR3 comprises 13 residues. Germline assignment: CDR1 MNHEY and CDR2 SMNVEV (reference sequence). CDR3 amino acids: CASARDPIGELFF. The CDR3 DNA follows: TGTGCTTCCGCCCGGGACCCGATCGGGGAGCTGTTTTTT.

The CDR3 bases are TGTGCCAGCAGCTCGCAGCCGGGCGGGGAGCTGTTTTTT. This translates into CASSSQPGGELFF. The rearrangement uses TRBV13 and TRBJ2-2; D not certain. With 4 bases removed from V and 7 bases from J, the gap between germline ends came to 10 bases. The CDR3 covers 13 residues. The germline gives CDR1 PRHDT, CDR2 FYEKMQ (reference sequence).

The table lists this clonotype with many counts. This chain uses TRBV29-1 with TRBJ2-3; D could derive from TRBD1 or TRBD2 (5 bases each). Trimming shortened V by 3 bases and J by 10 bases, and 8 bases separated the two germline ends. Looked up from germline, CDR1 is SQVTM and CDR2 is ANQGSEA. The CDR3 runs to 10 residues. The CDR3, as DNA: TGCAGCGTTGAGAGGGGAGCGCAGTATTTT. This translates into CSVERGAQYF.

The chain carries TRBV27 and TRBJ2-2; 9 nucleotides align to TRBD2. V gave up 7 bases and J gave up 7 bases; unmatched junction bases: 7. The V gene's germline CDR1 is MNHEY and CDR2 SMNVEV (reference sequence). This CDR3 comprises 14 residues. The CDR3 sequence is CASTQAGGIGELFF. DNA for the CDR3: TGTGCCAGCACCCAAGCGGGAGGAATCGGGGAGCTGTTTTTT.

This chain joins TRBV5-1 and TRBJ1-4; no reliable D call. The germline V gene has CDR1 SGHRS and CDR2 YFSETQ. Between the trimmed V and J ends, which lost 0 bases and 7 bases, there was a span of 13 bases. CDR3 size: 15 residues. The CDR3 DNA follows: TGCGCCAGCAGCTTGGACAGCTCCTGGGGTGAAAAACTGTTTTTT. This encodes CASSLDSSWGEKLFF.

CDR3 amino acids: CASSFSLRTSGGLDTQYF. In DNA, the CDR3 is TGTGCCAGCAGTTTCAGCCTTAGGACTAGCGGGGGGTTGGATACGCAGTATTTT. The V gene is TRBV27, the J gene TRBJ2-3; the match to TRBD2 covers 14 bases. The CDR3 contains 18 residues. CDR1 and CDR2 from the germline V gene are MNHEY and SMNVEV (reference sequence). V shed 3 bases and J 6 bases; nucleotides not matched to a gene: 11.

This clonotype was counted between two and nine times. V and J are TRBV28 and TRBJ2-1; D is undetermined. V lost 6 bases, J lost 0 bases, and 12 bases lay in between. The CDR3 covers 15 residues. Germline lookup yields CDR1 MDHEN and CDR2 SYDVKM. CDR3 loop: CASRRAASSYNEQFF. Here the CDR3 DNA reads TGTGCCAGCAGACGTGCAGCTAGCTCCTACAATGAGCAGTTCTTC.

The sample holds a few counts of this clonotype. This rearrangement joins TRBV11-1 to TRBJ2-2; 8 positions agree with TRBD1. The germline V gene has CDR1 SGHAT and CDR2 FQDESV (reference sequence). V dropped 5 bases and J dropped 1; count of bases not matched to a gene: 15. The CDR3 is 19 residues long. The CDR3: CASSRLTPTGGRNTGELFF. The CDR3 DNA reads TGTGCCAGCAGCCGACTGACTCCTACAGGGGGACGGAACACCGGGGAGCTGTTTTTT.

This clonotype showed up just a few times. J is TRBJ2-5 and V is TRBV10-3, with 9 bases identical to TRBD1. The J segment lost 1 base and the V segment lost 6 bases, leaving 0 bases of the junction unmatched. The germline gives CDR1 ENHRY, CDR2 SYGVKD. The CDR3 runs 13 residues. The CDR3 DNA reads as TGTGCCATCAGGGGACAGGGCCAAGAGACCCAGTACTTC. Protein: CAIRGQGQETQYF.

Only a few counts were recorded for this clonotype. The chain links TRBV20-1 to TRBJ2-2; 7 nucleotides match TRBD1. Looked up from germline, CDR1 is DFQATT and CDR2 is SNEGSKA (reference sequence). This CDR3 region has 15 residues. With V trimmed by 6 bases and J by 0 bases, 7 bases remained unmatched. The DNA for the CDR3 is TGCAGTGCCAAGGGACAGCCATCGAACACCGGGGAGCTGTTTTTT. Protein product: CSAKGQPSNTGELFF.

This clonotype was observed a few times. The chain combines TRBV2 with TRBJ2-2; no clear D. Trimming left V 4 bases short and J 2 bases short, with 8 bases between. CDR1 is SNHLY and CDR2 is FYNNEI in the germline V gene. The CDR3 runs to 14 residues. The CDR3 sequence is CASSVPRNTGELFF. As DNA, the CDR3 is TGTGCCAGCAGTGTCCCAAGAAACACCGGGGAGCTGTTTTTT.

This chain connects TRBV5-1 to TRBJ2-3; TRBD2 aligns across 7 bases. V lost 1 base, J lost 5 bases, and 7 bases stayed unmatched. This CDR3 has 15 residues. Germline assignment: CDR1 SGHRS and CDR2 YFSETQ. CDR3 sequence reads: CASSLLAGVKDTQYF. In nucleotides, the CDR3 is TGCGCCAGCAGCTTGTTGGCGGGAGTCAAAGATACGCAGTATTTT.

The V gene is TRBV12-3 or TRBV12-4, the J gene TRBJ1-5; D unresolved. The germline V and J ends were trimmed by 0 bases and 2 bases, with 8 bases remaining between them. The CDR3 has 15 residues. For the CDR3, the DNA is TGTGCCAGCAGTTTAGCGTCCGGGGGCAATCAGCCCCAGCATTTT. Residues: CASSLASGGNQPQHF.

This clonotype showed up just a few times. The V call is TRBV6-1, the J call TRBJ2-7, with TRBD1 matching over 7 bases. There are 14 residues in the CDR3. Losses at the gene ends were 3 bases for V and 3 bases for J; bases not matched to a gene: 5. Germline V CDR1 and CDR2: MNHNS, SASEGT. CDR3 bases: TGTGCCAGCAGTGACAGGGGGAAAAACTACGAGCAGTACTTC. This gives the protein CASSDRGKNYEQYF.

This rearrangement joins TRBV5-1 to TRBJ2-7; 10 bases fit TRBD1. Germline V gene data show CDR1 as SGHRS and CDR2 as YFSETQ. The CDR3 sequence is 15 residues long. V shed 3 bases, J shed 1 base, and the junction held 4 bases outside the gene matches. The CDR3 spells CASSWGTGVSYEQYF. CDR3 bases: TGCGCCAGCAGCTGGGGGACAGGGGTGTCCTACGAGCAGTACTTC. Using reference TRBV5-1 and TRBJ2-7 for the parts outside the CDR3, the full variable domain is KAGVTQTPRYLIKTRGQQVTLSCSPISGHRSVSWYQQTPGQGLQFLFEYFSETQRNKGNFPGRFSGRQFSNSRSEMNVSTLELGDSALYLCASSWGTGVSYEQYFGPGTRLTVT.

The V call is TRBV24-1, the J call TRBJ2-3; D is possibly TRBD2 (7 bases). CDR1 is KGHDR, CDR2 SFDVKD, per germline. Trimming left V 0 bases short and J 5 bases short, with 14 bases between. The CDR3 spans 16 residues. CDR3 sequence: CATSDLGGRGGDTQYF. The CDR3 DNA is TGTGCCACCAGTGATTTGGGCGGGAGAGGGGGAGATACGCAGTATTTT.

This clonotype was recorded a few times. This sequence joins TRBV12-3 or TRBV12-4 and TRBJ2-5; TRBD2 matches 9 bases. The ends lost 1 base at V and 7 bases at J; junction bases unmatched: 4. The CDR3 spans 14 residues. Here the CDR3 DNA reads TGTGCCAGCAGTTTAGGTAGCGGGAGCGGGACCCAGTACTTC. Translated: CASSLGSGSGTQYF.